This note documents a single TCR beta chain sequence. This clone came up once. The target of this receptor is not known. Base qualities are not provided; no much larger clone lies one nucleotide away. Library preparation employed the immunoSEQ multiplex PCR assay. This immuneACCESS table, as held by TCRdb, lists in-frame sequences with V and J called but not all clones. Of the missing ones, under half trace to an unresolved V gene in checked studies; the others have no known cause. The sample table contains 130,000 to 150,000 clones; only one count was recorded for about 95% of them. Over 12% of the sample is taken by the ten largest. The data belong to a study of control samples from healthy donors and cancer patients (dated by TCRdb to between 2020 and 2021). Sequenced: PBMCs. The receptor comes from a man aged 55 to 70 with colorectal cancer.

The CDR3 sequence is CASSAGTANTEAFF. The DNA sequence is as follows: TGTGCCAGCAGCGCCGGGACAGCGAACACTGAAGCTTTCTTT. Recombination joined TRBV7-6 with TRBJ1-1, and 7 bases in between align with TRBD1. Measured from the cysteine to the phenylalanine, the CDR3 is 14 residues long. Only the CDR3 region is kept as DNA, spanning 42 bases read in frame from base 1. Ends trimmed: V by 5 bases, J by 1 base; bases unmatched to a gene: 4. CDR1 SGHVS and CDR2 FNYEAQ were looked up in the germline V gene.